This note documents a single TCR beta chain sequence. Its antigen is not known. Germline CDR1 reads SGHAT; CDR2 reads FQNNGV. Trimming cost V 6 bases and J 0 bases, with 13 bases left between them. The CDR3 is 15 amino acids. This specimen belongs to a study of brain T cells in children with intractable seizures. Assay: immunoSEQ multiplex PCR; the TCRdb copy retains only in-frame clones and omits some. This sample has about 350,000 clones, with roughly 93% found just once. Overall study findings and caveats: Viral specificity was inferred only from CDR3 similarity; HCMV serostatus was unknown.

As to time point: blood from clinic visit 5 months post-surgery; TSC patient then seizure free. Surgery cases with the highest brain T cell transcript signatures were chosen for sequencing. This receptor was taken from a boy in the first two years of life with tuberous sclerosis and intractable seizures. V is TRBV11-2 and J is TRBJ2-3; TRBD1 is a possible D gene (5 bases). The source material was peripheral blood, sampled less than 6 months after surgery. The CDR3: CASSYRQPSTDTQYF. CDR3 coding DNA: TGTGCCAGCAGTTATCGACAGCCTAGCACAGATACGCAGTATTTT.